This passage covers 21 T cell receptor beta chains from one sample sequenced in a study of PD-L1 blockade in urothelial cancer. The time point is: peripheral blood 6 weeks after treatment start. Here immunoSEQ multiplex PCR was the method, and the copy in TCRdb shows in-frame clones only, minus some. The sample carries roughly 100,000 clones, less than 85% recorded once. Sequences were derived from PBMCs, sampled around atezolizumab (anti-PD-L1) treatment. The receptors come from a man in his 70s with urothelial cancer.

The CDR3: CASSSATGGANTEAFF. CDR3 coding DNA: TGTGCCAGCAGCTCGGCGACAGGGGGCGCGAACACTGAAGCTTTCTTT. This chain uses TRBV11-3 with TRBJ1-1, with TRBD1 identical over 10 bases. The CDR3 totals 16 residues. J was trimmed by 1 base and V by 4 bases; bases with no gene match: 6. Germline V gene data show CDR1 as SGHNT and CDR2 as YENEEA.

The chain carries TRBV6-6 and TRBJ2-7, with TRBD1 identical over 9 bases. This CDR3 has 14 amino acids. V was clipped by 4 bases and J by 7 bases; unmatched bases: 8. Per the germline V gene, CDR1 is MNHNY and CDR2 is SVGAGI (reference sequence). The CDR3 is CASSSMDRGGEQYF. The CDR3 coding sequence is TGTGCCAGCAGTTCCATGGACAGGGGAGGGGAGCAGTACTTC.

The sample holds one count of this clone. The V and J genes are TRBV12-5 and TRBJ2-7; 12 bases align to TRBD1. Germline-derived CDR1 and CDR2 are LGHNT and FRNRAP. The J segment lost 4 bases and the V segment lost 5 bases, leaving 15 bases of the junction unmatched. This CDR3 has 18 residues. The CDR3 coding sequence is TGTGCTAGTGGTAAGGGACAGGGGGCCTCAGTCTTAATGTACGAGCAGTACTTC. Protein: CASGKGQGASVLMYEQYF.

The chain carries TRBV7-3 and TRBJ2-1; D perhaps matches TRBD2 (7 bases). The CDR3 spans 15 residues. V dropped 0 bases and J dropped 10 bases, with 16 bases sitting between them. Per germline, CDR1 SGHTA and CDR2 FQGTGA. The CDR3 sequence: CASSLTFGGAPEQFF. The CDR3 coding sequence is TGTGCCAGCAGCTTAACGTTTGGGGGGGCCCCGGAGCAGTTCTTC.

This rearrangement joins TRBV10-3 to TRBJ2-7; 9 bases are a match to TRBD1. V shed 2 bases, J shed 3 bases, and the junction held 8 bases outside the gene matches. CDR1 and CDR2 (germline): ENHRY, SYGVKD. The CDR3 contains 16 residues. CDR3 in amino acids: CAISETKEGQGYEQYF. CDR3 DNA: TGTGCCATCAGTGAGACCAAAGAGGGACAGGGCTACGAGCAGTACTTC.

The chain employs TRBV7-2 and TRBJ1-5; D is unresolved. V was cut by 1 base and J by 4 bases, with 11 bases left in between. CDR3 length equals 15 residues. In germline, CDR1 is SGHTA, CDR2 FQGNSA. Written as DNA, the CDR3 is TGTGCCAGCAGCTTAGGTGTACAGATGAATCAGCCCCAGCATTTT. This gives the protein CASSLGVQMNQPQHF.

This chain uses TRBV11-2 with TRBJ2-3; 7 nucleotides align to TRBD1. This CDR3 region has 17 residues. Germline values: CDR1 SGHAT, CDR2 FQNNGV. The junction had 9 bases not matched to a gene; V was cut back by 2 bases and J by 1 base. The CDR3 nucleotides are TGTGCCAGCAGCTTAACCTATGACAGGGTAGGCACAGATACGCAGTATTTT. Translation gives CASSLTYDRVGTDTQYF.

CDR3 residues: CASSLRREVNEQFF. CDR3 in DNA: TGTGCCAGCAGCTTAAGGCGGGAGGTTAATGAGCAGTTCTTC. The chain couples TRBV7-8 to TRBJ2-1; TRBD2 aligns across 8 bases. The CDR3 spans 14 residues. Germline V gives CDR1 SGHVS, CDR2 FQNEAQ. Unmatched junction bases numbered 4, after V lost 2 bases and J lost 7 bases.

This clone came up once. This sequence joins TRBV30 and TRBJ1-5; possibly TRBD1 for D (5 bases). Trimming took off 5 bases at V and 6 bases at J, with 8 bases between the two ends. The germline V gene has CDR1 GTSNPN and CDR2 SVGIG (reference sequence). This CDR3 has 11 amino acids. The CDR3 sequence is CAWGRVQPQHF. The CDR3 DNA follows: TGTGCCTGGGGCAGGGTTCAGCCCCAGCATTTT.

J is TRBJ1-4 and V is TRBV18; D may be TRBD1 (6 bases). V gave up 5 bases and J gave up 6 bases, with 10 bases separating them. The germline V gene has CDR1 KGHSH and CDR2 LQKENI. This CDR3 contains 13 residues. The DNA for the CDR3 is TGTGCCAGCTCATCCAACAGGGATGAAAAACTGTTTTTT. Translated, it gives CASSSNRDEKLFF.

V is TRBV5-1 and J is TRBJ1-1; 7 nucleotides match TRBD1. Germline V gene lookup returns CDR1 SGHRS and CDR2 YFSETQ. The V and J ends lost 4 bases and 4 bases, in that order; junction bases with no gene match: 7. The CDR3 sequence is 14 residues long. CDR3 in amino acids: CASSPTGRGTEAFF. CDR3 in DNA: TGCGCCAGCAGCCCGACAGGGCGGGGCACTGAAGCTTTCTTT.

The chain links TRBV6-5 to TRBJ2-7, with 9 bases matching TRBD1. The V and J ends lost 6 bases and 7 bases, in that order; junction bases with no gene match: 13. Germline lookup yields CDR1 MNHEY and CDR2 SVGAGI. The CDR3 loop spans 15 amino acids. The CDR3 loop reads CASSHRRTGVGEQYF. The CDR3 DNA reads TGTGCCAGCAGCCACCGCCGGACAGGGGTGGGAGAGCAGTACTTC.

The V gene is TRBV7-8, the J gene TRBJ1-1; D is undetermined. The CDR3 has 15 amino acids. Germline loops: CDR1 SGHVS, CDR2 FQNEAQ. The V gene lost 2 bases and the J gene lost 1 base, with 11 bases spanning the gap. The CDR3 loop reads CASSLRSSENTEAFF. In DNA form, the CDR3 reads TGTGCCAGCAGCTTAAGATCGAGCGAGAACACTGAAGCTTTCTTT.

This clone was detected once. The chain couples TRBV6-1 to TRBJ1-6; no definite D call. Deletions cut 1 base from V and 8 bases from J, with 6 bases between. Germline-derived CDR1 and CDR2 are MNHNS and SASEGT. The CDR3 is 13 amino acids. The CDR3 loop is CASSEVDDSPLHF. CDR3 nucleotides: TGTGCCAGCAGTGAAGTAGATGATTCACCCCTCCACTTT.

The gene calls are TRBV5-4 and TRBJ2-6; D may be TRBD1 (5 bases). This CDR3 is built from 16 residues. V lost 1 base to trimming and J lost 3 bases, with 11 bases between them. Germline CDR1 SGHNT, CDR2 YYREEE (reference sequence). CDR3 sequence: CASSLYLGVGANVLTF. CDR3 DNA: TGTGCCAGCAGCTTGTATCTAGGGGTTGGGGCCAACGTCCTGACTTTC.

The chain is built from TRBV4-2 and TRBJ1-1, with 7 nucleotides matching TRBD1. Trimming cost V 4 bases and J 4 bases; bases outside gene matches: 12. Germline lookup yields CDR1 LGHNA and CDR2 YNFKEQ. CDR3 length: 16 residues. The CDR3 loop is CASSPKFISGGTEAFF. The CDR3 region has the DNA TGTGCCAGCAGCCCGAAATTCATCTCAGGGGGCACTGAAGCTTTCTTT.

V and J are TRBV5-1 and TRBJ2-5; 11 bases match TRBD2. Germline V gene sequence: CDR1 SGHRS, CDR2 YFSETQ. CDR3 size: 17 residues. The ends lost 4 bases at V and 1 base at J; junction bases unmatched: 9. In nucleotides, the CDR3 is TGCGCCAGCAGCCACTCTAGCGGGGGGTCTGTCCAAGAGACCCAGTACTTC. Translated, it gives CASSHSSGGSVQETQYF.

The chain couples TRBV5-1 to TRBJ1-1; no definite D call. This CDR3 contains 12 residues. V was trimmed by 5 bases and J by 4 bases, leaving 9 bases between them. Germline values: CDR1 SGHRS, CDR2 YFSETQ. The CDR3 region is CASRELGTEAFF. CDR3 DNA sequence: TGCGCCAGCAGGGAGTTGGGCACTGAAGCTTTCTTT.

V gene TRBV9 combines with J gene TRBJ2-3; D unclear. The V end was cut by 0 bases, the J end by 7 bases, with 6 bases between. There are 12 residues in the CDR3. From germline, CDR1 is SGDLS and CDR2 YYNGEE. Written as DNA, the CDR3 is TGTGCCAGCAGCGTAGTTCCTCATACGCAGTATTTT. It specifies CASSVVPHTQYF.

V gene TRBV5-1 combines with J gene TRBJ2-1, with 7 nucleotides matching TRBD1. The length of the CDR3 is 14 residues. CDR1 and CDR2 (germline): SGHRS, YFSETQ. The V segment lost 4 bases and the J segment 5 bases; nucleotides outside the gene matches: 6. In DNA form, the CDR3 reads TGCGCCAGCAGCACGACAGGGCTCGACAATGAGCAGTTCTTC. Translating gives CASSTTGLDNEQFF.

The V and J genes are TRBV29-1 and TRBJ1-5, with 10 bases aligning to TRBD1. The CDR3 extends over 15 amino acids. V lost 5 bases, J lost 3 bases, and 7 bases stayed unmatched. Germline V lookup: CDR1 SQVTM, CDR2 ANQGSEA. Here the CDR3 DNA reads TGCAGCGTTAAATCGGGGACAGGGGACAATCAGCCCCAGCATTTT. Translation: CSVKSGTGDNQPQHF.